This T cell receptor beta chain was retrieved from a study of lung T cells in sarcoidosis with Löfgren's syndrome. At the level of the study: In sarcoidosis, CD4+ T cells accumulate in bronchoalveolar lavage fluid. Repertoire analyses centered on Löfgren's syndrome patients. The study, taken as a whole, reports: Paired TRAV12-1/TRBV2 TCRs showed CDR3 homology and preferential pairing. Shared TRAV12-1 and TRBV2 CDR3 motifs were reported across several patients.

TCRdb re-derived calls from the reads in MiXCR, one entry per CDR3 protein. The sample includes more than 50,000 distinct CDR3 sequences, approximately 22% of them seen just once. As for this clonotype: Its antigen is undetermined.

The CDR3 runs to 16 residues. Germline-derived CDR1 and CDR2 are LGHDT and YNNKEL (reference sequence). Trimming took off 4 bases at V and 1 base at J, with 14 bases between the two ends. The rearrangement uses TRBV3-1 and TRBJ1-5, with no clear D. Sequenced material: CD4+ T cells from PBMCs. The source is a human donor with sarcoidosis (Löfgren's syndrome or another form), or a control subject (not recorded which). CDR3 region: CASSRQKGESNQPQHF. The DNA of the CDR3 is TGTGCCAGCAGCCGCCAGAAGGGAGAGAGCAATCAGCCCCAGCATTTT.